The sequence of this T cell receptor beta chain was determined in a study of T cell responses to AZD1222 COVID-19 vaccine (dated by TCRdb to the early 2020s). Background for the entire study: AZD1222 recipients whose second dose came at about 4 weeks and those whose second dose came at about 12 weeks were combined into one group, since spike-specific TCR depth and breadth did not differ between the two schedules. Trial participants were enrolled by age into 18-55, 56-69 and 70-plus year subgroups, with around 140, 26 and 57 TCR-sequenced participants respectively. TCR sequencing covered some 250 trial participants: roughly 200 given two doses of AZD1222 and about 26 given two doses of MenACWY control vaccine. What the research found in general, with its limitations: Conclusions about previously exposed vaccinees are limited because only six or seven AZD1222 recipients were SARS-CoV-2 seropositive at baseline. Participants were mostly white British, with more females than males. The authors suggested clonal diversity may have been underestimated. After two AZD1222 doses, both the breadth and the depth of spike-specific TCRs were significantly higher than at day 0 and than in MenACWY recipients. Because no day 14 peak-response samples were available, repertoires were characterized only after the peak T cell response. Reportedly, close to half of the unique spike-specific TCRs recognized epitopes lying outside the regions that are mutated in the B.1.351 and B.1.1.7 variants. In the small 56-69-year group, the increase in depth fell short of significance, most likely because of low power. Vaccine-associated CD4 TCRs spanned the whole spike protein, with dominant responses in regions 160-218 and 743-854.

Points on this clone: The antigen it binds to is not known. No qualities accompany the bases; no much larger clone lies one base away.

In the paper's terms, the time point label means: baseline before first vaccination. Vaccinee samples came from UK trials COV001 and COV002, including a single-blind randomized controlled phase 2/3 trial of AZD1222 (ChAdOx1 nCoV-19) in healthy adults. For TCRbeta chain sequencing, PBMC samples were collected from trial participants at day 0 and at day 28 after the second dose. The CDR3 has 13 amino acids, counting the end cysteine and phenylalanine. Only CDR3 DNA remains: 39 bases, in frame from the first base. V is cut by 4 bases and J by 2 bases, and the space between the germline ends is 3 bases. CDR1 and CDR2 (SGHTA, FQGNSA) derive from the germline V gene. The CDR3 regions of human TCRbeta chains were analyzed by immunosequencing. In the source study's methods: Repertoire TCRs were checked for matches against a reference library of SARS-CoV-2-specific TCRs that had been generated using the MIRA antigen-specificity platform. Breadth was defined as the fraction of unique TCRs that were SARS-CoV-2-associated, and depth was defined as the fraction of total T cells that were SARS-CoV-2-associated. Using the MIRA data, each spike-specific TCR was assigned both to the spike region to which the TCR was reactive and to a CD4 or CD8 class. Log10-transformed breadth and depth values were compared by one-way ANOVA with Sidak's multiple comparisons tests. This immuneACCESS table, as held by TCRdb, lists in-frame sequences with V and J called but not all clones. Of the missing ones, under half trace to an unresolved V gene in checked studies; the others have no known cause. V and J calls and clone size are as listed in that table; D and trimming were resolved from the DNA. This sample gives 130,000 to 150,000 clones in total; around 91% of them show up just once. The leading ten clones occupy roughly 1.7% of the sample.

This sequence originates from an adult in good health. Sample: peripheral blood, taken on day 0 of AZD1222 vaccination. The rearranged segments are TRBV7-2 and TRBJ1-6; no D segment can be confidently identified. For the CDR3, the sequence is CASSSPYNSPLHF. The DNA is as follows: TGTGCCAGCAGCTCGCCCTATAATTCACCCCTCCACTTT.